This T cell receptor beta chain was sequenced during a study of blood T cell repertoires in COVID-19. On the study more broadly: The study drew acute and convalescent COVID-19 samples from the United States, Italy and Spain. The cDNA or gDNA used as material had been derived from T cells, B-cell-depleted T cells, or PBMCs.

Germline CDR1 SNHLY, CDR2 FYNNEI. The germline V and J ends were trimmed by 11 bases and 0 bases, with 13 bases remaining between them. The CDR3 sequence is 13 residues long. Under the authors' procedure: Amplification of reference gene primers was used by the study to estimate nucleated cell counts. Measured with immunoSEQ multiplex PCR; TCRdb has only the in-frame clones, and not every one. The V and J calls and clone size are taken from that table; D and trimming were inferred from the DNA. Of more than 85,000 clones listed, 84% are singletons. Sequencing was carried out using peripheral blood. This rearrangement joins TRBV2 to TRBJ2-5; D might be TRBD1 (6 bases). This TCR was sampled from a woman in her sixties with acute or convalescent COVID-19. This CDR3 reads CAGNQGYQETQYF. Written as DNA, the CDR3 is TGTGCCGGTAATCAGGGGTACCAAGAGACCCAGTACTTC.